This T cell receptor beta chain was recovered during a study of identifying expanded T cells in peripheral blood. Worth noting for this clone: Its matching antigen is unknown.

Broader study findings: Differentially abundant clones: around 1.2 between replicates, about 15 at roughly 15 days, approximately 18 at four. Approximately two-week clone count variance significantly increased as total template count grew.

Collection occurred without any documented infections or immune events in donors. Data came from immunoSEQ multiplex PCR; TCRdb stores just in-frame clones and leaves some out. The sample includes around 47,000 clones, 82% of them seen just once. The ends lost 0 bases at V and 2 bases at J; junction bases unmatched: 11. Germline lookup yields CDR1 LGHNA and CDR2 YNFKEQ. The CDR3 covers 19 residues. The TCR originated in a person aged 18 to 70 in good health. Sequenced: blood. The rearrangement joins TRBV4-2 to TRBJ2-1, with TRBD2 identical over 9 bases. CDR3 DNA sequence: TGTGCCAGCAGCCAAGAAGAATATGGCGGGAGGGGTACCTACAATGAGCAGTTCTTC. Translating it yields CASSQEEYGGRGTYNEQFF.